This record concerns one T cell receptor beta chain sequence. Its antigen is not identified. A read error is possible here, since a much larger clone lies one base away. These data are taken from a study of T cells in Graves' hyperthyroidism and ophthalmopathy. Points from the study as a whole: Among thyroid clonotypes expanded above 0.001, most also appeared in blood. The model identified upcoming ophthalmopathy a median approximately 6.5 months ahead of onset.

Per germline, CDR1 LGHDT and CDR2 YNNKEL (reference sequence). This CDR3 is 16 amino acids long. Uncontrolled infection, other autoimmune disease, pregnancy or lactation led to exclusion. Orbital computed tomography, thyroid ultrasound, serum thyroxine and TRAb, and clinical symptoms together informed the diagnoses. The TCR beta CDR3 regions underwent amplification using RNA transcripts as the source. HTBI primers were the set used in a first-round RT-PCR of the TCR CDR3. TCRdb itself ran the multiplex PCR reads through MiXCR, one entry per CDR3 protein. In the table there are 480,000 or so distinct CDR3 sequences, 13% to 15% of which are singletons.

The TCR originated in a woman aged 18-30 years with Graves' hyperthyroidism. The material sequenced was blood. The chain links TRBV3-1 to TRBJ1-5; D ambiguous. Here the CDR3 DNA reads TGTGCCAGCAGCCTTGGAGGAAAGATTAGCAATCAGCCCCGGCATTTT. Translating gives CASSLGGKISNQPRHF. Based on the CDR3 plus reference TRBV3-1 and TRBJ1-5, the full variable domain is DTAVSQTPKYLVTQMGNDKSIKCEQNLGHDTMYWYKQDSKKFLKIMFSYNNKELIINETVPNRFSPKSPDKAHLNLHINSLELGDSAVYFCASSLGGKISNQPRHFGDGTRLSIL.